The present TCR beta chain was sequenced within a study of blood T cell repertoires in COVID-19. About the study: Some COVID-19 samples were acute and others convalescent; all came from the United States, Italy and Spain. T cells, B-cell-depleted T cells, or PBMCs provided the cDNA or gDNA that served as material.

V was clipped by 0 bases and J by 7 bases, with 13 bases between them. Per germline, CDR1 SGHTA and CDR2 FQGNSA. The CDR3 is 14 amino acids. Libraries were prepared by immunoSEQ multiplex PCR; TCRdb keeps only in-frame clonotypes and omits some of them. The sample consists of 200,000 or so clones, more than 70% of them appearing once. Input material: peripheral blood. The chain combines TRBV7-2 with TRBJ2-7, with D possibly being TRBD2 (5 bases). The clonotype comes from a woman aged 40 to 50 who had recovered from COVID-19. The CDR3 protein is CASSLALQTGEQYF. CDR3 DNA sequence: TGTGCCAGCAGCTTAGCGTTACAGACGGGGGAGCAGTACTTC.